This TCR beta chain originates from a study of cytomegalovirus exposure and HLA in healthy donors. The V and J ends lost 4 bases and 2 bases, in that order; junction bases with no gene match: 7. The germline gives CDR1 GTSNPN, CDR2 SVGIG (reference sequence). This CDR3 is built from 15 residues. This clone was recorded once. TCRdb keeps only in-frame clones here, not all; method: immunoSEQ multiplex PCR. The sample records 150,000 to 200,000 clones, 95% to 96% being singletons. The sample taken for sequencing was PBMCs. The sequence came from a woman aged 18-29 years in good health and CMV-seronegative. The chain uses TRBV30 and TRBJ2-3, with 9 positions matching TRBD2. CDR3 sequence reads: CAWNAGGRFTDTQYF. The DNA of the CDR3 is TGTGCCTGGAACGCGGGGGGGCGTTTCACAGATACGCAGTATTTT.